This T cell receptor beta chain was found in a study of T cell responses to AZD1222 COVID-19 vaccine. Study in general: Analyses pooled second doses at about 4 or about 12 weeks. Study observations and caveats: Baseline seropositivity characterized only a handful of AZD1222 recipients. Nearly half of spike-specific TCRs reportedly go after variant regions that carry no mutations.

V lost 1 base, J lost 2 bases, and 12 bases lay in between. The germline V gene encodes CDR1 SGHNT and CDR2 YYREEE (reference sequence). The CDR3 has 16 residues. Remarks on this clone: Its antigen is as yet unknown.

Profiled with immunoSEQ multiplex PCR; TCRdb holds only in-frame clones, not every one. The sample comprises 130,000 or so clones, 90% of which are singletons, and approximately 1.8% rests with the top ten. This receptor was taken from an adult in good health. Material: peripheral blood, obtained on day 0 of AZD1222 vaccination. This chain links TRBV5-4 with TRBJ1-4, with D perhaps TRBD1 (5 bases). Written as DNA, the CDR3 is TGTGCCAGCAGCTTGAGGGGCGGGGGGACTAATGAAAAACTGTTTTTT. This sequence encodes CASSLRGGGTNEKLFF.